This T cell receptor (beta chain) came from a study of OX40 agonist ivuxolimab in advanced cancers. Study information: Every patient in dose escalation had hepatocellular carcinoma, melanoma, renal cell or head and neck cancer. Notes on the study in general: Blood T cells, both CD4+ and CD8+, expanded clonally by week 6 at 0.1 to 3.0 mg/kg. The mean number of expanded clones was higher in CD8+ T cells than in CD4+.

Some clones are missing from TCRdb's copy, which holds only in-frame ones; the method was immunoSEQ multiplex PCR. The table includes tens of thousands of clones, about nine tenths detected once. A note on this clone: Its antigen is unknown.

The germline CDR1 and CDR2 sequences are SGHNT and YENEEA. The CDR3 is 13 amino acids. Trimming shortened V by 5 bases and J by 7 bases, and 15 bases separated the two germline ends. The sequence was obtained from an adult with an advanced solid tumor such as melanoma, head and neck, liver or kidney cancer. Source: CD4+ or CD8+ T cells sorted from blood, taken in a trial of the OX40 agonist ivuxolimab. The chain joins TRBV11-3 to TRBJ2-7; D gene unclear. For the CDR3, the DNA is TGTGCCAGCAGCACAGACCAGCAACAAGAGCAGTACTTC. Translated, it gives CASSTDQQQEQYF.